One sample yielded the 31 T cell receptor beta chains listed below, sequenced in a study of cytomegalovirus exposure and HLA in healthy donors. PCR primers comprised 60 Vbeta and 13 Jbeta primers. The assay was immunoSEQ multiplex PCR, and TCRdb's table has in-frame clones only and misses some. The table has about 220,000 clones, 76% seen once. Sequenced material: PBMCs. The receptors were gathered from a young man in good health and CMV-seronegative.

The V call is TRBV7-3, the J call TRBJ2-2; 7 bases fit TRBD1. This CDR3 spans 15 amino acids. Germline V lookup: CDR1 SGHTA, CDR2 FQGTGA. J gave up 0 bases and V 3 bases, and 1 base lay outside the gene matches. For the CDR3, the DNA is TGTGCCAGCAGCTTTGACAGGGCGAACACCGGGGAGCTGTTTTTT. It codes for CASSFDRANTGELFF.

This clone was observed a few times. V usage is TRBV30 and J usage is TRBJ2-1; 9 bases align to TRBD1. This CDR3 has 14 amino acids. Germline V lookup: CDR1 GTSNPN, CDR2 SVGIG (reference sequence). V shed 1 base, J shed 4 bases, and the junction held 2 bases outside the gene matches. The CDR3 loop reads CAWSGQGDYNEQFF. CDR3 in DNA: TGTGCCTGGAGTGGACAGGGGGATTACAATGAGCAGTTCTTC.

This chain uses TRBV4-2 with TRBJ2-7; a possible D gene is TRBD2 (6 bases). Per the germline V gene, CDR1 is LGHNA and CDR2 is YNFKEQ. V was pared by 1 base and J by 1 base, with 20 bases between. The CDR3 is 18 amino acids. The CDR3 bases are TGTGCCAGCAGCCAAGGAGGAGGGCTAGCTCCGACGTCCTACGAGCAGTACTTC. It specifies CASSQGGGLAPTSYEQYF.

This clone was observed once. The chain couples TRBV28 to TRBJ2-1; a weak D match, TRBD2 (6 bases). The V gene's germline CDR1 is MDHEN and CDR2 SYDVKM. The V and J ends lost 6 bases and 4 bases respectively, with 19 bases between them. The CDR3 contains 16 residues. Here the CDR3 DNA reads TGTGCCAGCAGCCTGGGGGGAGGCGCCATATACAATGAGCAGTTCTTC. Encoded protein: CASSLGGGAIYNEQFF.

The rearrangement links TRBV2 to TRBJ2-2; 8 positions agree with TRBD2. This CDR3 contains 16 residues. The germline gives CDR1 SNHLY, CDR2 FYNNEI. V shed 7 bases, J shed 4 bases, and the junction held 11 bases outside the gene matches. The CDR3 nucleotides read TGTGCCAGCATTTTCCGGGAGGGTAGGGCCACCGGGGAGCTGTTTTTT. It encodes CASIFREGRATGELFF.

V and J are TRBV2 and TRBJ2-7; 8 positions agree with TRBD1. CDR3 length: 16 residues. The junction had 16 bases not matched to a gene; V was cut back by 7 bases and J by 5 bases. Germline V CDR1 and CDR2: SNHLY, FYNNEI. CDR3 in DNA: TGTGCCAGCACTCCCGATGACAGGGGTGCTAGGAACGAGCAGTACTTC. The encoded protein is CASTPDDRGARNEQYF.

This chain joins TRBV5-6 and TRBJ1-3, with a possible D match to TRBD1 (6 bases). There are 15 residues in the CDR3. V lost 4 bases and J lost 0, with 11 bases in between. Germline V gives CDR1 SGHDT, CDR2 YYEEEE. In nucleotides, the CDR3 is TGTGCCAGCAGCCCCGACAGGTACTCTGGAAACACCATATATTTT. Protein: CASSPDRYSGNTIYF.

V usage is TRBV6-1 and J usage is TRBJ1-5; the D gene is possibly TRBD1 (6 bases). V was trimmed by 7 bases and J by 4 bases, leaving 11 bases between them. The CDR3 sequence is 13 residues long. Germline CDR1 reads MNHNS; CDR2 reads SASEGT. CDR3 sequence (DNA): TGTGCCAGCAATAATAGGGGGAATCAGCCCCAGCATTTT. The encoded protein is CASNNRGNQPQHF.

The gene calls are TRBV19 and TRBJ2-5, with 8 bases aligning to TRBD2. The CDR3 loop spans 15 amino acids. Trimming removed 10 bases from V and 6 bases from J; junction bases left unmatched: 16. Germline loops: CDR1 LNHDA, CDR2 SQIVND (reference sequence). CDR3 DNA: TGTGCCACCCAGGTTGGACGGGAGGGCCTGAAGACCCAGTACTTC. This gives the protein CATQVGREGLKTQYF.

Of note for this clone: Other DNA variants within this sample encode the same CDR3. The rearrangement links TRBV5-4 to TRBJ2-6; D gene unclear. Between the trimmed V and J ends, which lost 4 bases and 4 bases, there was a span of 6 bases. The germline CDR1 and CDR2 sequences are SGHNT and YYREEE (reference sequence). The CDR3 is made up of 13 amino acids. This CDR3 is CASSPRGANVLTF. The CDR3 DNA reads TGTGCCAGCAGCCCCAGGGGGGCCAACGTCCTGACTTTC. Filled out from reference TRBV5-4 and TRBJ2-6, the complete variable domain reads ETGVTQSPTHLIKTRGQQVTLRCSSQSGHNTVSWYQQALGQGPQFIFQYYREEENGRGNFPPRFSGLQFPNYSSELNVNALELDDSALYLCASSPRGANVLTFGAGSRLTVL.

In its sample, this clone was seen once. The chain joins TRBV6-5 to TRBJ2-7; 9 nucleotides line up with TRBD2. Trimming took 6 bases from V and 7 from J; bases not matched to a gene: 13. Germline-derived CDR1 and CDR2 are MNHEY and SVGAGI. CDR3 length equals 15 residues. The CDR3 region is CASSSPLAGNWEQYF. DNA of the CDR3: TGTGCCAGCAGCTCCCCACTAGCGGGTAATTGGGAGCAGTACTTC.

The J gene is TRBJ2-2, the V gene TRBV5-1; D may be TRBD2 (6 bases). CDR1 is SGHRS, CDR2 YFSETQ, per germline. This CDR3 is built from 14 residues. V lost 4 bases, J lost 3 bases, and 10 bases lay in between. This CDR3 reads CASSLRDYTGELFF. The CDR3 DNA sequence: TGCGCCAGCAGCCTGAGGGACTACACCGGGGAGCTGTTTTTT. Full variable domain (missing parts from reference TRBV5-1 and TRBJ2-2): KAGVTQTPRYLIKTRGQQVTLSCSPISGHRSVSWYQQTPGQGLQFLFEYFSETQRNKGNFPGRFSGRQFSNSRSEMNVSTLELGDSALYLCASSLRDYTGELFFGEGSRLTVL.

This sequence joins TRBV10-3 and TRBJ2-1; 12 bases map to TRBD2. CDR3 length: 16 amino acids. The germline CDR1 and CDR2 sequences are ENHRY and SYGVKD. V lost 2 bases and J lost 9; bases outside the gene matches: 8. CDR3 nucleotides: TGTGCCATCAGTGAGCAGGGGTCACTAGCGGGAGGTGAGCAGTTCTTC. It codes for CAISEQGSLAGGEQFF.

This chain joins TRBV27 and TRBJ1-5, with D possibly matching TRBD1 (5 bases). The CDR3 consists of 11 residues. Trimming stripped 8 bases from V and 11 bases from J, with 13 bases between. CDR1 is MNHEY, CDR2 SMNVEV, per germline (reference sequence). CDR3 DNA: TGTGCCAGCGGGGGGGGTTTGACCCAGCATTTT. It specifies CASGGGLTQHF.

V usage is TRBV6-1 and J usage is TRBJ1-5, with D tentatively TRBD1 (6 bases). This CDR3 spans 13 amino acids. In germline, CDR1 is MNHNS, CDR2 SASEGT. Trimming took off 6 bases at V and 6 bases at J, with 12 bases between the two ends. The DNA of the CDR3 is TGTGCCAGCAGGCCACGGACAGCTCAGCCCCAGCATTTT. Its protein is CASRPRTAQPQHF.

This sequence joins TRBV28 and TRBJ2-2; 8 nucleotides match TRBD2. The germline CDR1 and CDR2 sequences are MDHEN and SYDVKM. V lost 5 bases to trimming and J lost 5 bases; unmatched junction nucleotides: 4. This CDR3 has 14 amino acids. CDR3 sequence reads: CASSTPSGTGELFF. DNA of the CDR3: TGTGCCAGCAGTACGCCTAGCGGGACCGGGGAGCTGTTTTTT.

V is TRBV27 and J is TRBJ1-2, with 7 bases aligning to TRBD1. Germline V lookup: CDR1 MNHEY, CDR2 SMNVEV (reference sequence). The ends lost 4 bases at V and 6 bases at J; junction bases unmatched: 11. The length of the CDR3 is 15 residues. DNA of the CDR3: TGTGCCAGCAGTTACCGGGACAGACCTGCCAATGGCTACACCTTC. Translation gives CASSYRDRPANGYTF.

This chain uses TRBV5-1 with TRBJ2-3; D is perhaps TRBD1 (6 bases). V dropped 2 bases and J dropped 0 bases, with 13 bases sitting between them. The germline V gene has CDR1 SGHRS and CDR2 YFSETQ. The CDR3 totals 16 residues. Written as DNA, the CDR3 is TGCGCCAGCAGCTTTGGGGGCCACCCTAGCACAGATACGCAGTATTTT. It translates to CASSFGGHPSTDTQYF.

V gene TRBV9 combines with J gene TRBJ2-1; 8 bases line up with TRBD2. The V gene end was trimmed by 4 bases and the J gene end by 8 bases; junction bases not matched to a gene: 14. This CDR3 is 16 amino acids long. Germline CDR1 is SGDLS and CDR2 is YYNGEE. Here the CDR3 DNA reads TGTGCCAGCAGCCTTGATTTGGGGTCGGGAGGGTATGAGCAGTTCTTC. This gives the protein CASSLDLGSGGYEQFF.

V gene TRBV6-4 combines with J gene TRBJ1-5; unclear D gene. The CDR3 is 9 amino acids. Germline loops: CDR1 MRHNA, CDR2 SNTAGT. CDR3 in DNA: TGTGCACAACCCGGGGCCCAGCATTTT. Translated: CAQPGAQHF.

This chain uses TRBV27 with TRBJ2-7, with 10 bases fitting TRBD2. The junction had 5 bases not matched to a gene; V was cut back by 6 bases and J by 0 bases. This CDR3 is built from 15 residues. The germline V gene has CDR1 MNHEY and CDR2 SMNVEV (reference sequence). The CDR3 spells CASRSGLAASYEQYF. CDR3 DNA: TGTGCCAGCAGGTCCGGACTAGCGGCCTCCTACGAGCAGTACTTC.

The gene calls are TRBV5-1 and TRBJ2-1; 8 bases map to TRBD1. CDR1 is SGHRS, CDR2 YFSETQ, per germline. The CDR3 totals 14 residues. The V gene end was trimmed by 4 bases and the J gene end by 4 bases; junction bases not matched to a gene: 4. This CDR3 reads CASSDGTGYNEQFF. CDR3 bases: TGCGCCAGCAGCGATGGGACAGGTTACAATGAGCAGTTCTTC.

The chain is built from TRBV29-1 and TRBJ2-1; D is undetermined. Germline V CDR1 and CDR2: SQVTM, ANQGSEA. CDR3 length equals 12 residues. V lost 8 bases and J 5 bases, leaving 13 bases between the germline ends. The CDR3 loop reads CSQQSRNNEQFF. Written as DNA, the CDR3 is TGCAGCCAACAGAGCAGAAACAATGAGCAGTTCTTC.

The chain combines TRBV10-2 with TRBJ2-7; possibly TRBD1 for D (6 bases). V was cut by 6 bases and J by 2 bases, with 11 bases left in between. Per germline, CDR1 WSHSY and CDR2 SAAADI. The CDR3 covers 13 residues. CDR3 in amino acids: CASRQGFPYEQYF. In DNA, the CDR3 is TGCGCCAGCAGACAGGGTTTTCCCTACGAGCAGTACTTC.

With respect to this clone: The identical CDR3 is also encoded by other nucleotide sequences in the sample. The chain links TRBV2 to TRBJ2-1; 7 nucleotides match TRBD2. The CDR3 loop spans 15 amino acids. The germline CDR1 and CDR2 sequences are SNHLY and FYNNEI. The ends lost 2 bases at V and 10 bases at J; junction bases unmatched: 11. CDR3 protein: CASSEQEIFSGEQFF. CDR3 nucleotide sequence: TGTGCCAGCAGTGAACAAGAGATCTTTAGCGGGGAGCAGTTCTTC.

This clone was seen a few times. This chain's CDR3 is CASRTGSGANVLTF. In DNA, the CDR3 is TGTGCCAGCAGAACAGGGTCTGGGGCCAACGTCCTGACTTTC. This chain joins TRBV6-1 and TRBJ2-6, with D perhaps TRBD1 (6 bases). There are 14 residues in the CDR3. Trimming took off 6 bases at V and 1 base at J, with 7 bases between the two ends. Germline V lookup: CDR1 MNHNS, CDR2 SASEGT.

The gene calls are TRBV2 and TRBJ2-5, with D unclear. V lost 7 bases, J lost 2 bases, and 5 bases lay in between. Germline values: CDR1 SNHLY, CDR2 FYNNEI. The CDR3 loop spans 11 amino acids. The DNA for the CDR3 is TGTGCCAGCAAACTTCAAGAGACCCAGTACTTC. It is translated as CASKLQETQYF.

This clone was picked up a small number of times. CDR3 amino acids: CASSQDRLGPFEAFF. The CDR3 DNA follows: TGCGCCAGCAGCCAAGATAGGCTAGGCCCTTTTGAAGCTTTCTTT. The chain carries TRBV4-1 and TRBJ1-1; D remains ambiguous. Germline V gene sequence: CDR1 MGHRA, CDR2 YSYEKL. The V and J ends lost 0 bases and 7 bases respectively, with 15 bases between them. This CDR3 is 15 amino acids long.

The genes are TRBV2 and TRBJ2-5, with a possible D match to TRBD1 (6 bases). The CDR3 contains 15 residues. Germline V gene lookup returns CDR1 SNHLY and CDR2 FYNNEI. V lost 4 bases, J lost 1 base, and 13 bases lay in between. This CDR3 reads CASSGDRDTQETQYF. CDR3 nucleotides: TGTGCCAGCAGTGGGGACCGGGACACCCAAGAGACCCAGTACTTC.

There are a few counts of this clone. The chain links TRBV28 to TRBJ1-2, with 7 bases identical to TRBD1. In germline, CDR1 is MDHEN, CDR2 SYDVKM. V trimming: 2 bases; J trimming: 2 bases; junction bases outside the gene matches: 14. This CDR3 is 18 amino acids long. CDR3 coding DNA: TGTGCCAGCAGTTTACTTGAGACAGGGAGGAGTGCGAACTATGGCTACACCTTC. Translation: CASSLLETGRSANYGYTF.

The V call is TRBV29-1, the J call TRBJ2-2, with a weak D call TRBD2 (6 bases). From germline, CDR1 is SQVTM and CDR2 ANQGSEA. Between the trimmed V and J ends, which lost 5 bases and 0 bases, there was a span of 7 bases. The CDR3 extends over 13 amino acids. CDR3 region: CSVWGANTGELFF. In DNA form, the CDR3 reads TGCAGCGTTTGGGGGGCGAACACCGGGGAGCTGTTTTTT.